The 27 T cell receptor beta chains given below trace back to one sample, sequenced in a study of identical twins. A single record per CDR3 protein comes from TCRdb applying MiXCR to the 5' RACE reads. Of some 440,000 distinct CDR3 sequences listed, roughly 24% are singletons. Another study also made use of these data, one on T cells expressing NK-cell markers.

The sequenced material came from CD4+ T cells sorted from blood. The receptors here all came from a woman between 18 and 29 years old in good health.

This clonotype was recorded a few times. The CDR3 bases are TGTGCCAGCAGCTTAGACGCGACAGGGTACAATGAGCAGTTCTTC. It encodes CASSLDATGYNEQFF. The chain is built from TRBV11-3 and TRBJ2-1; 7 nucleotides line up with TRBD1. The CDR3 loop spans 15 amino acids. Per germline, CDR1 SGHNT and CDR2 YENEEA. V shed 0 bases, J shed 4 bases, and the junction held 3 bases outside the gene matches. Full variable domain (missing parts from reference TRBV11-3 and TRBJ2-1): EAGVVQSPRYKIIEKKQPVAFWCNPISGHNTLYWYLQNLGQGPELLIRYENEEAVDDSQLPKDRFSAERLKGVDSTLKIQPAELGDSAVYLCASSLDATGYNEQFFGPGTRLTVL.

In DNA, the CDR3 is TGTGCCAGCAGCCAATCCATGAGGGGCGGTACGCAGTATTTT. Its translation: CASSQSMRGGTQYF. V usage is TRBV3-1 and J usage is TRBJ2-3; the D call may be TRBD1 or TRBD2 (5 bases each). Germline V lookup: CDR1 LGHDT, CDR2 YNNKEL (reference sequence). This CDR3 has 14 residues. Trimming removed 2 bases at V and 8 bases at J, with 14 bases between.

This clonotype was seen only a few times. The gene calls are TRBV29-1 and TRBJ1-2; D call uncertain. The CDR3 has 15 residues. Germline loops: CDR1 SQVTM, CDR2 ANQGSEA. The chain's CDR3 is CSAELPGRLNYGYTF. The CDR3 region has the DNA TGCAGTGCGGAGCTCCCCGGGCGGCTAAACTATGGCTACACCTTC.

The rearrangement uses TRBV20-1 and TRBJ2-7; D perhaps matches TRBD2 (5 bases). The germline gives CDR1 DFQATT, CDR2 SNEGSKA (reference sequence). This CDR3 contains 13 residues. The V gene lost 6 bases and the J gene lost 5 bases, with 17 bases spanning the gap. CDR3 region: CSASGSHGDEQYF. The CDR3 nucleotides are TGCAGTGCCTCCGGGTCTCACGGGGACGAGCAGTACTTC.

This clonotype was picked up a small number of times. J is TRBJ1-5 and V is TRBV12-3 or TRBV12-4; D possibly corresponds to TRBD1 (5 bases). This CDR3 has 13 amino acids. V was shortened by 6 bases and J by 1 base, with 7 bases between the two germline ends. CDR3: CASRGLSNQPQHF. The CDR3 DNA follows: TGTGCCAGCAGGGGACTGAGCAATCAGCCCCAGCATTTT.

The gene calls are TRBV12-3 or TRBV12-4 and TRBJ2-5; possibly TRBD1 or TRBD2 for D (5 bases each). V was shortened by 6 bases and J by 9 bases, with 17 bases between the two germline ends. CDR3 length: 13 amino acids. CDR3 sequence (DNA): TGTGCCAGCAGAAGGACTGGGCTAGGGGCCCAGTACTTC. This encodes CASRRTGLGAQYF.

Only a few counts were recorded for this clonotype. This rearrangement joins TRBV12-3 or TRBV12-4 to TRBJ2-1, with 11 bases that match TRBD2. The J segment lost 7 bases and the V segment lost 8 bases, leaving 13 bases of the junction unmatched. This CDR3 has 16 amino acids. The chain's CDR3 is CASSHPPGLAVNEQFF. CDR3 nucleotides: TGTGCCAGCTCGCATCCCCCGGGACTAGCGGTAAATGAGCAGTTCTTC.

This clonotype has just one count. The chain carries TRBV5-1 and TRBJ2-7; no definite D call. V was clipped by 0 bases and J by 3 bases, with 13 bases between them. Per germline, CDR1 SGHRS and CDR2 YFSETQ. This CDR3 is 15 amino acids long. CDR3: CASSLATQRYYEQYF. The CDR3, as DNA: TGCGCCAGCAGCTTGGCCACACAGCGATACTACGAGCAGTACTTC.

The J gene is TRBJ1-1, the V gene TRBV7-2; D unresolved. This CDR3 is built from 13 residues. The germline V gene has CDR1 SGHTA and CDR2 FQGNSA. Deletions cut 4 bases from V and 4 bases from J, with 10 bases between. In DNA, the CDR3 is TGTGCCAGCAGCTCCTCCCGGTTCACTGAAGCTTTCTTT. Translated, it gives CASSSSRFTEAFF.

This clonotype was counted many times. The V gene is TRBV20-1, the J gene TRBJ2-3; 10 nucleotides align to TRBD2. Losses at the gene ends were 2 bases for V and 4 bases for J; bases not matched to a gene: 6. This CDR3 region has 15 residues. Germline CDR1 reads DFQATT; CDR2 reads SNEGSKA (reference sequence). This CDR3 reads CSARWGSGGPDTQYF. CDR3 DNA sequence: TGCAGTGCTAGATGGGGTAGCGGGGGGCCAGATACGCAGTATTTT.

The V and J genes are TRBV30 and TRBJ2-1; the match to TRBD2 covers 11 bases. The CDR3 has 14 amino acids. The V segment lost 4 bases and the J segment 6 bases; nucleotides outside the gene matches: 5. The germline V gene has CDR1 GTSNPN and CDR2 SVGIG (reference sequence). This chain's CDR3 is CAWTLAGGSNEQFF. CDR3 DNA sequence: TGTGCCTGGACTCTAGCGGGAGGTTCCAATGAGCAGTTCTTC.

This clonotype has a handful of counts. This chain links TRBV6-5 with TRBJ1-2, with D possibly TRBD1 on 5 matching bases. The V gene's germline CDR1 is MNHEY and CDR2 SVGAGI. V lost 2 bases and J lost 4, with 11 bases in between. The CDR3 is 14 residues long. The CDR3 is CASSYATGRYGYTF. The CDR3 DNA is TGTGCCAGCAGTTACGCCACGGGGCGCTATGGCTACACCTTC.

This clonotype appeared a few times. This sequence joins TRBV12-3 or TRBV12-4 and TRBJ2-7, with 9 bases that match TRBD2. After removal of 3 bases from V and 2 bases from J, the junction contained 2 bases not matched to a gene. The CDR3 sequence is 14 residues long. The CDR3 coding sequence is TGTGCCAGCAGTTTGGCTAGCGGGACCTACGAGCAGTACTTC. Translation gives CASSLASGTYEQYF.

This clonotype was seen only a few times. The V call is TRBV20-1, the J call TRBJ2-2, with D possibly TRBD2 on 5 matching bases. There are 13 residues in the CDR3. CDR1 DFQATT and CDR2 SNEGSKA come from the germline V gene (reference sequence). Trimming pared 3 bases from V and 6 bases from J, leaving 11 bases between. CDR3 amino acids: CSARKGVPGELFF. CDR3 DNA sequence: TGCAGTGCTAGGAAGGGAGTCCCCGGGGAGCTGTTTTTT.

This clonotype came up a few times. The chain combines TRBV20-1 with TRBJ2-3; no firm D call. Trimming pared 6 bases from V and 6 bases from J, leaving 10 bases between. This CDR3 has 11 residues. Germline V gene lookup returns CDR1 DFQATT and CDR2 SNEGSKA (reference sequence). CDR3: CSAKPRDTQYF. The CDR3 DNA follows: TGCAGTGCCAAACCCCGCGATACGCAGTATTTT.

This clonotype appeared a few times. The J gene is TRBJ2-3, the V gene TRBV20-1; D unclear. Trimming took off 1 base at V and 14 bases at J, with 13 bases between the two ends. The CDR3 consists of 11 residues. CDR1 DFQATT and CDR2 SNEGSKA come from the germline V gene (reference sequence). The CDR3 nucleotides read TGCAGTGCTAGAGTAGGGAAGCGTCCGTATTTT. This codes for CSARVGKRPYF.

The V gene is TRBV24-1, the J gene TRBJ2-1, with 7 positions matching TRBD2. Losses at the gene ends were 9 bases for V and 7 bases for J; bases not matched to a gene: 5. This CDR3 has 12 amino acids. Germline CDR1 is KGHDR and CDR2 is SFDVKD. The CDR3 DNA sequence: TGTGCCACCGGGGAGGGGCGAAATGAGCAGTTCTTC. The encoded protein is CATGEGRNEQFF.

The CDR3 protein is CATSIKLGATGELFF. In DNA, the CDR3 is TGTGCCACCAGCATTAAGTTAGGGGCAACCGGGGAGCTGTTTTTT. The rearrangement links TRBV15 to TRBJ2-2; D might be TRBD1 (5 bases). Germline V gene sequence: CDR1 LNHNV, CDR2 YYDKDF (reference sequence). V gave up 4 bases and J gave up 5 bases, with 14 bases separating them. The CDR3 has 15 amino acids.

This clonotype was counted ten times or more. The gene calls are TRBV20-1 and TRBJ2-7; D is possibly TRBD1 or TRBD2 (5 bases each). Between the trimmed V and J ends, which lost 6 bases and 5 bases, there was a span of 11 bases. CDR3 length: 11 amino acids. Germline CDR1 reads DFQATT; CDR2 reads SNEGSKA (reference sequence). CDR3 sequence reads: CSALRGDEQYF. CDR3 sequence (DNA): TGCAGTGCCCTACGGGGCGACGAGCAGTACTTC.

CDR3 sequence: CASSLPQGAGSYEQYF. The CDR3 DNA follows: TGCGCCAGCAGCTTGCCGCAGGGGGCAGGGTCCTACGAGCAGTACTTC. J is TRBJ2-7 and V is TRBV5-1; 8 bases are a match to TRBD1. Germline assignment: CDR1 SGHRS and CDR2 YFSETQ. CDR3 length: 16 residues. V was pared by 1 base and J by 1 base, with 7 bases of the junction left unmatched. The whole variable domain, filled in from reference TRBV5-1 and TRBJ2-7, reads KAGVTQTPRYLIKTRGQQVTLSCSPISGHRSVSWYQQTPGQGLQFLFEYFSETQRNKGNFPGRFSGRQFSNSRSEMNVSTLELGDSALYLCASSLPQGAGSYEQYFGPGTRLTVT.

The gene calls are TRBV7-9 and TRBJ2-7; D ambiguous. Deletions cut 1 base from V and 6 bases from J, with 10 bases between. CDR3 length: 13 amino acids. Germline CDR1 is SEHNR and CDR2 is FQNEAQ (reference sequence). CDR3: CASSLEAPSEQYF. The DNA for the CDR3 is TGTGCCAGCAGCTTAGAGGCCCCCTCCGAGCAGTACTTC.

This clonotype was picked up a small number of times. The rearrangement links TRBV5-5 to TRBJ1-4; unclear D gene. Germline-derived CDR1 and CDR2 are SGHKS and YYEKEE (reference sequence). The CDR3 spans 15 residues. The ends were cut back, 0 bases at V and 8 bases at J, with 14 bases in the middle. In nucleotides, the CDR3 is TGTGCCAGCAGCTTGGCCTGGGCCGGGCAAGAAAAACTGTTTTTT. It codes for CASSLAWAGQEKLFF.

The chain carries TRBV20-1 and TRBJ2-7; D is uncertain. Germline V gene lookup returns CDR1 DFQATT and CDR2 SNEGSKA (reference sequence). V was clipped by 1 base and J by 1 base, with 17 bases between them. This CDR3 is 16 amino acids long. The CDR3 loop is CSARVGATWSSYEQYF. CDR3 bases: TGCAGTGCTAGAGTCGGAGCCACCTGGAGTTCCTACGAGCAGTACTTC.

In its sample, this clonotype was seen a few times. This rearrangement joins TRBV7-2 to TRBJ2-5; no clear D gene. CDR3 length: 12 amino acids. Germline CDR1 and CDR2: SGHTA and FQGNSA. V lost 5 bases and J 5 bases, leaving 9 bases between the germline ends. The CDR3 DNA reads TGTGCCAGCAGCCCTGGCAGGGAGACCCAGTACTTC. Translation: CASSPGRETQYF.

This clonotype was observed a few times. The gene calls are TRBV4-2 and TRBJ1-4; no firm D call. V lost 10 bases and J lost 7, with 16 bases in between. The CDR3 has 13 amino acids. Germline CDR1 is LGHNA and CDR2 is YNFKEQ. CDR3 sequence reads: CAISRGRGEKLFF. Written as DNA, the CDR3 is TGTGCCATCTCACGAGGTCGAGGTGAAAAACTGTTTTTT.

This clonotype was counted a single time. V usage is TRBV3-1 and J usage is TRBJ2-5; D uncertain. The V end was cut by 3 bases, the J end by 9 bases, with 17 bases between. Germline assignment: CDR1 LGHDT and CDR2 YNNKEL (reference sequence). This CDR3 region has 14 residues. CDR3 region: CASSQLAGARAQYF. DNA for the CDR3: TGTGCCAGCAGCCAGCTCGCCGGCGCCCGGGCCCAGTACTTC.

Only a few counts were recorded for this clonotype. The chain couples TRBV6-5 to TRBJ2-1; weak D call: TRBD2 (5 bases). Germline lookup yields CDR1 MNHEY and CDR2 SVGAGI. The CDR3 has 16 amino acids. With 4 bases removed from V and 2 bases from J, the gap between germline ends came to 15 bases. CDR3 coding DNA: TGTGCCAGCAGTTCCCCTCTGGCGGGCACCTACAATGAGCAGTTCTTC. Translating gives CASSSPLAGTYNEQFF.